What follows are 27 T cell receptor beta chains derived from one specimen sequenced in a study of spatial heterogeneity in lung cancer. Each CDR3 protein is one row after TCRdb ran MiXCR on the 5' RACE reads. The data hold a few thousand distinct CDR3 sequences, with about 25% observed a single time. The sample's time point: blood at routine non-recurrence follow-up after resection. This specimen was PBMCs, taken at follow-up. Every receptor here comes from a male donor with early-stage non-small cell lung cancer.

This clonotype is large by share. CDR3 loop: CASSTGDRQPQHF. The CDR3 bases are TGTGCCAGCAGTACGGGGGATCGGCAGCCCCAGCATTTT. This chain links TRBV28 with TRBJ1-5, with D perhaps matching TRBD1 (5 bases). The CDR3 extends over 13 amino acids. Trimming took 5 bases from V and 7 from J, leaving 12 bases between them. The germline gives CDR1 MDHEN, CDR2 SYDVKM.

This clonotype was seen ten or more times. The gene calls are TRBV7-9 and TRBJ2-5, with TRBD1 matching over 7 bases. The CDR3 covers 14 residues. Germline CDR1 SEHNR, CDR2 FQNEAQ (reference sequence). V lost 5 bases, J lost 5 bases, and 8 bases stayed unmatched. The CDR3 sequence is CASSPRQGSETQYF. The CDR3 nucleotides read TGTGCCAGCAGCCCGAGACAGGGCTCGGAGACCCAGTACTTC.

As for this clonotype: As the CDR3 is not closed by the conserved phenylalanine or tryptophan, this likely results from a read error. The chain combines TRBV7-2 with TRBJ2-3; D is ambiguous. The germline gives CDR1 SGHTA, CDR2 FQGNSA. Trimming shortened V by 5 bases and J by 2 bases, and 11 bases separated the two germline ends. The CDR3 sequence is 14 residues long. Here the CDR3 reads CASSRVSITDTQYS. The CDR3 DNA sequence: TGTGCCAGCAGCCGAGTTAGTATCACAGATACGCAGTATTCT.

Worth noting for this clonotype: At one end the junction does not follow the germline gene, possibly because of a read error. The chain couples TRBV7-9 to TRBJ2-2, with D tentatively TRBD2 (5 bases). The CDR3 spans 14 residues. Germline V gives CDR1 SEHNR, CDR2 FQNEAQ (reference sequence). This chain's CDR3 is CASSLALNTGELFF. CDR3 DNA sequence: TGTGCCAGCAGCCTAGCCTTAAACACCGGGGAGCTGTTTTTT.

The chain employs TRBV20-1 and TRBJ1-5; D gene ambiguous. Trimming removed 2 bases from V and 6 bases from J, with 8 bases in between. Looked up from germline, CDR1 is DFQATT and CDR2 is SNEGSKA (reference sequence). This CDR3 comprises 12 residues. CDR3 residues: CSARYGFQPQHF. CDR3 coding DNA: TGCAGTGCTAGATATGGGTTTCAGCCCCAGCATTTT.

The V and J genes are TRBV13 and TRBJ2-3; D is possibly TRBD1 (5 bases). V lost 6 bases, J lost 1 base, and 20 bases lay in between. CDR1 PRHDT and CDR2 FYEKMQ come from the germline V gene (reference sequence). This CDR3 contains 17 residues. The chain's CDR3 is CASSSQGWGLRTDTQYF. In nucleotides, the CDR3 is TGTGCCAGCAGTTCTCAGGGATGGGGCCTACGCACAGATACGCAGTATTTT.

The chain has TRBV11-2 and TRBJ1-2; D may be TRBD1 (5 bases). This CDR3 has 12 residues. Germline values: CDR1 SGHAT, CDR2 FQNNGV. Trimming stripped 0 bases from V and 6 bases from J, with 5 bases between. As DNA, the CDR3 is TGTGCCAGCAGCTTAGAAGGGGATGGCTACACCTTC. This translates into CASSLEGDGYTF. The full variable domain, in which reference TRBV11-2 and TRBJ1-2 provide the parts outside the CDR3, is EAGVAQSPRYKIIEKRQSVAFWCNPISGHATLYWYQQILGQGPKLLIQFQNNGVVDDSQLPKDRFSAERLKGVDSTLKIQPAKLEDSAVYLCASSLEGDGYTFGSGTRLTVV.

In this sample, this clonotype turned up a few times. The chain couples TRBV12-3 or TRBV12-4 to TRBJ1-1; D is possibly TRBD1 (5 bases). V was pared by 0 bases and J by 1 base, with 6 bases between. The CDR3 totals 14 residues. CDR3 sequence reads: CASSLADRNTEAFF. In DNA form, the CDR3 reads TGTGCCAGCAGTTTAGCCGACAGGAACACTGAAGCTTTCTTT.

Within the sample, this clonotype is medium-sized. The chain recombines TRBV15 with TRBJ1-1; D is possibly TRBD1 (6 bases). Germline-derived CDR1 and CDR2 are LNHNV and YYDKDF (reference sequence). The CDR3 covers 13 residues. V was clipped by 0 bases and J by 12 bases, with 14 bases between them. In DNA form, the CDR3 reads TGTGCCACCAGCAGAGACCCCAGGGGCAGAACTTTCTTT. Its translation is CATSRDPRGRTFF.

This clonotype is judged medium-sized. CDR3 nucleotide sequence: TGTGCCAGTACTACGTCGAACACCGGGGAGCTGTTTTTT. Its translation is CASTTSNTGELFF. The rearrangement links TRBV19 to TRBJ2-2; D gene uncertain. CDR1 LNHDA and CDR2 SQIVND come from the germline V gene (reference sequence). Trimming removed 7 bases from V and 0 bases from J, with 6 bases in between. This CDR3 is built from 13 residues.

This clonotype counts as large. The J gene is TRBJ2-1, the V gene TRBV9; D gene ambiguous. The germline V gene has CDR1 SGDLS and CDR2 YYNGEE. The V end lost 0 bases, the J end lost 6 bases, and 10 bases lay between the germline ends. The length of the CDR3 is 14 residues. The chain's CDR3 is CASSVVPDRNEQFF. The CDR3 region has the DNA TGTGCCAGCAGCGTAGTTCCGGACCGCAATGAGCAGTTCTTC.

The J gene is TRBJ1-1, the V gene TRBV19; tentative D call: TRBD1 (5 bases). Germline CDR1 is LNHDA and CDR2 is SQIVND (reference sequence). There are 13 residues in the CDR3. V shed 4 bases and J shed 4 bases, with 10 bases lying between them. The CDR3 coding sequence is TGTGCCAGTAGTACCGAAGGGACCACTGAAGCTTTCTTT. Translating gives CASSTEGTTEAFF.

DNA for the CDR3: TGTGCCAGCAGTTACTCGATGAAAGCCGAGCAGTACTTC. Translation: CASSYSMKAEQYF. The rearrangement links TRBV12-3 or TRBV12-4 to TRBJ2-7; unclear D gene. This CDR3 comprises 13 residues. Trimming removed 4 bases from V and 6 bases from J, with 13 bases in between.

The chain employs TRBV28 and TRBJ1-2; 10 positions match TRBD1. The CDR3 spans 15 residues. Germline CDR1 and CDR2: MDHEN and SYDVKM. After removal of 2 bases from V and 6 bases from J, the junction contained 6 bases not matched to a gene. DNA for the CDR3: TGTGCCAGCAGTTTAACCGGGACAGGGGCAGATGGCTACACCTTC. It codes for CASSLTGTGADGYTF.

The chain combines TRBV6-5 with TRBJ2-1, with 12 bases identical to TRBD2. CDR3 size: 14 residues. Germline CDR1 is MNHEY and CDR2 is SVGAGI. V shed 4 bases, J shed 6 bases, and the junction held 1 base outside the gene matches. The CDR3 reads CASSWTSGVNEQFF. Here the CDR3 DNA reads TGTGCCAGCAGTTGGACTAGCGGGGTCAATGAGCAGTTCTTC.

This chain connects TRBV7-9 to TRBJ1-4, with unresolved D. CDR3 length equals 13 residues. Germline loops: CDR1 SEHNR, CDR2 FQNEAQ (reference sequence). The ends were cut back, 5 bases at V and 4 bases at J, with 8 bases in the middle. The CDR3 here is CASSAGLNEKLFF. The CDR3 DNA reads as TGTGCCAGCAGCGCCGGACTTAATGAAAAACTGTTTTTT.

This clonotype is labeled medium-sized. V is TRBV7-9 and J is TRBJ2-7, with 7 bases matching TRBD1. With 5 bases clipped from V and 4 bases from J, the junction kept 11 bases outside the gene matches. Germline V gives CDR1 SEHNR, CDR2 FQNEAQ (reference sequence). This CDR3 spans 15 amino acids. This chain's CDR3 is CASSGPPGQKYEQYF. The CDR3 DNA reads as TGTGCCAGCAGCGGGCCACCGGGACAGAAATACGAGCAGTACTTC.

This clonotype was counted between two and nine times. The rearrangement links TRBV7-9 to TRBJ2-5; D gene unclear. The germline gives CDR1 SEHNR, CDR2 FQNEAQ (reference sequence). The CDR3 extends over 16 amino acids. Trimming removed 1 base from V and 5 bases from J, with 17 bases in between. The CDR3 DNA is TGTGCCAGCAGCTTAGTCCTAAGGTACTCCCAGGAGACCCAGTACTTC. It translates to CASSLVLRYSQETQYF.

This clonotype was recorded a few times. This chain links TRBV5-4 with TRBJ2-7; D not resolved. Germline CDR1 and CDR2: SGHNT and YYREEE (reference sequence). Trimming shortened V by 4 bases and J by 2 bases, and 10 bases separated the two germline ends. The CDR3 contains 13 residues. This CDR3 reads CASSVVGPYEQYF. CDR3 nucleotide sequence: TGTGCCAGCAGCGTGGTGGGCCCCTACGAGCAGTACTTC. Supplemented by reference TRBV5-4 and TRBJ2-7, the full variable domain reads ETGVTQSPTHLIKTRGQQVTLRCSSQSGHNTVSWYQQALGQGPQFIFQYYREEENGRGNFPPRFSGLQFPNYSSELNVNALELDDSALYLCASSVVGPYEQYFGPGTRLTVT.

This chain links TRBV4-1 with TRBJ2-7; D might be TRBD2 (6 bases). Trimming removed 0 bases at V and 7 bases at J, with 10 bases between. Germline CDR1 is MGHRA and CDR2 is YSYEKL. The CDR3 sequence is 13 residues long. The CDR3 is CASSQDPRGEQYF. Here the CDR3 DNA reads TGCGCCAGCAGCCAAGACCCTCGGGGGGAGCAGTACTTC.

This clonotype was counted a few times. The rearrangement uses TRBV7-2 and TRBJ1-5; 8 bases map to TRBD1. Trimming took 5 bases from V and 9 from J; bases not matched to a gene: 9. The CDR3 runs 14 residues. Germline CDR1 SGHTA, CDR2 FQGNSA. DNA for the CDR3: TGTGCCAGCAGCCTCGGACAGGGCGCCCGGCCCCAGCATTTT. Protein product: CASSLGQGARPQHF.

Relative to its sample, this clonotype is medium-sized. The chain has TRBV12-3 or TRBV12-4 and TRBJ1-3; tentative D call: TRBD1 (6 bases). V lost 5 bases and J lost 6, with 14 bases in between. CDR3 size: 14 residues. CDR3 DNA: TGTGCCAGCAGTCCCGGGACATGGGAAAACACCATATATTTT. Translating it yields CASSPGTWENTIYF.

The chain joins TRBV28 to TRBJ2-5, with unresolved D. CDR1 and CDR2 (germline): MDHEN, SYDVKM. Trimming left V 2 bases short and J 3 bases short, with 13 bases between. CDR3 length: 15 amino acids. CDR3 protein: CASSLPQGREETQYF. DNA for the CDR3: TGTGCCAGCAGTTTACCCCAAGGACGCGAAGAGACCCAGTACTTC.

The rearrangement links TRBV7-2 to TRBJ2-7, with D maybe TRBD1 (5 bases). V lost 5 bases and J 7 bases, leaving 18 bases between the germline ends. Germline CDR1 SGHTA, CDR2 FQGNSA. This CDR3 spans 14 amino acids. The CDR3 sequence is CASSPQGSLREQYF. The CDR3, as DNA: TGTGCCAGCAGCCCCCAGGGTTCTTTGCGTGAGCAGTACTTC.

By proportion, this clonotype is medium-sized. The chain uses TRBV5-1 and TRBJ1-1; D gene unclear. This CDR3 region has 13 residues. From germline, CDR1 is SGHRS and CDR2 YFSETQ. Trimming pared 0 bases from V and 1 base from J, leaving 4 bases between. The CDR3 nucleotides are TGCGCCAGCAGCTTGGCTTCGAACACTGAAGCTTTCTTT. It is translated as CASSLASNTEAFF.

In this sample, this clonotype is medium-sized. The chain combines TRBV5-8 with TRBJ2-1; D is undetermined. V lost 4 bases, J lost 4 bases, and 6 bases lay in between. CDR1 SGHTS and CDR2 YDEGEE come from the germline V gene. There are 12 residues in the CDR3. CDR3 bases: TGTGCCAGCAGCGCCGGGTACAATGAGCAGTTCTTC. Residues: CASSAGYNEQFF.

Sample share makes this clonotype medium-sized. This rearrangement joins TRBV9 to TRBJ2-3; D is undetermined. V shed 0 bases and J shed 0 bases, with 11 bases lying between them. The CDR3 is 16 amino acids. Germline assignment: CDR1 SGDLS and CDR2 YYNGEE. CDR3 coding DNA: TGTGCCAGCAGCGTAGTTTCCGGAGCTAGCACAGATACGCAGTATTTT. Translation: CASSVVSGASTDTQYF.